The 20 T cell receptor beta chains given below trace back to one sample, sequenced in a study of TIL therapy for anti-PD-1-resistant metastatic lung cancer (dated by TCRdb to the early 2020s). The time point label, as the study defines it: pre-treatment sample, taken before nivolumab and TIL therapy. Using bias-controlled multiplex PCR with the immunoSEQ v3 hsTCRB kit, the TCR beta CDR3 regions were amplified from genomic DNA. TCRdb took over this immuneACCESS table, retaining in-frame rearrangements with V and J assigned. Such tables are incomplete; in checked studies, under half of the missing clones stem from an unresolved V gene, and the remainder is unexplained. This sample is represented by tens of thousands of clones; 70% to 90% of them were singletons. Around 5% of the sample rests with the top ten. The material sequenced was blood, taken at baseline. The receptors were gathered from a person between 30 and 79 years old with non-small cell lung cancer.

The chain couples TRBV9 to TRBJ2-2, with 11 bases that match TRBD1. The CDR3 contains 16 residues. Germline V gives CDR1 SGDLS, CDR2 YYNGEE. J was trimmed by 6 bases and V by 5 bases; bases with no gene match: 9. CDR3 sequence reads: CASSAGTGGIPGELFF. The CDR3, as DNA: TGTGCCAGCAGTGCCGGGACAGGGGGTATCCCCGGGGAGCTGTTTTTT.

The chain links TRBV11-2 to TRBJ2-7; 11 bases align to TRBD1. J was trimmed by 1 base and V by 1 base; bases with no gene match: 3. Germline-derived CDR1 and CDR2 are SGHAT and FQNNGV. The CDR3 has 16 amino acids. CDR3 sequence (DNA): TGTGCCAGCAGCTTAGCCGGGACAGGGGGGTCCTACGAGCAGTACTTC. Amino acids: CASSLAGTGGSYEQYF.

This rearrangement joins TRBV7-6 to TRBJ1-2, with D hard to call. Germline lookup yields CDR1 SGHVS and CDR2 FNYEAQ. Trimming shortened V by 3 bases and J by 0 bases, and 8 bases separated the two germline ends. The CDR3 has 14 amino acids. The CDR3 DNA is TGTGCCAGCAGCTTCAGAGAGTCTAACTATGGCTACACCTTC. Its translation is CASSFRESNYGYTF. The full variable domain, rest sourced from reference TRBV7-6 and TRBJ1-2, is GAGVSQSPRYKVTKRGQDVALRCDPISGHVSLYWYRQALGQGPEFLTYFNYEAQQDKSGLPNDRFSAERPEGSISTLTIQRTEQRDSAMYRCASSFRESNYGYTFGSGTRLTVV.

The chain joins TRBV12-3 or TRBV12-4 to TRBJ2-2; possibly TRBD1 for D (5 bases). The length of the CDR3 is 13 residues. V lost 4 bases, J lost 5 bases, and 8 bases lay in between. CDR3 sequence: CASSSQGTGELFF. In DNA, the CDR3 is TGTGCCAGCAGTTCCCAGGGTACCGGGGAGCTGTTTTTT.

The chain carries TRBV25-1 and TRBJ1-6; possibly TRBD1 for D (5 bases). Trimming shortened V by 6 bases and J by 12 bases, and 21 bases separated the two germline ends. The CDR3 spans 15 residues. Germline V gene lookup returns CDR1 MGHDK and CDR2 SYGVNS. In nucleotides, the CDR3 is TGTGCCAGCAGACCGGATAGGACAATAGGGGAACCCCTCCACTTT. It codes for CASRPDRTIGEPLHF.

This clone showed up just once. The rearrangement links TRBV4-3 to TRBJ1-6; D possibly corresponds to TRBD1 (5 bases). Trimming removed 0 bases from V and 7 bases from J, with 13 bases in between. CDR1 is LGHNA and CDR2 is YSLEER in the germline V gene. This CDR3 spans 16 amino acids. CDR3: CASSQEAQGRNSPLHF. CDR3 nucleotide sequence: TGCGCCAGCAGCCAAGAGGCGCAGGGAAGGAATTCACCCCTCCACTTT.

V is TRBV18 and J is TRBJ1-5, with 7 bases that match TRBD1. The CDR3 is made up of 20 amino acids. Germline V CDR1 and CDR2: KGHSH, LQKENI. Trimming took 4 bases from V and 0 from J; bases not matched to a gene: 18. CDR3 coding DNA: TGTGCCAGCTCACTCGGACAGGCCGTAGTCGTATTCGATAGCAATCAGCCCCAGCATTTT. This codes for CASSLGQAVVVFDSNQPQHF.

CDR3 nucleotide sequence: TGTGCCAGTAGCCAACTATCCCGGAGTAGCGGGGGGGCGAGATTGTACACCGGGGAGCTGTTTTTT. This encodes CASSQLSRSSGGARLYTGELFF. The V gene is TRBV19, the J gene TRBJ2-2, with 11 positions matching TRBD2. With 6 bases clipped from V and 3 bases from J, the junction kept 24 bases outside the gene matches. In germline, CDR1 is LNHDA, CDR2 SQIVND (reference sequence). The CDR3 covers 22 residues.

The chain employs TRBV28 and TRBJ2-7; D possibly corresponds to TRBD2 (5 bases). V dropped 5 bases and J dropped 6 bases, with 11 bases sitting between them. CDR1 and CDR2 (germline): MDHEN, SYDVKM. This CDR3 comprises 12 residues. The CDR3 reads CASSPARVEQYF. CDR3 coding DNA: TGTGCCAGCAGTCCTGCGCGGGTCGAGCAGTACTTC. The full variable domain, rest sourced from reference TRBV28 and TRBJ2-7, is DVKVTQSSRYLVKRTGEKVFLECVQDMDHENMFWYRQDPGLGLRLIYFSYDVKMKEKGDIPEGYSVSREKKERFSLILESASTNQTSMYLCASSPARVEQYFGPGTRLTVT.

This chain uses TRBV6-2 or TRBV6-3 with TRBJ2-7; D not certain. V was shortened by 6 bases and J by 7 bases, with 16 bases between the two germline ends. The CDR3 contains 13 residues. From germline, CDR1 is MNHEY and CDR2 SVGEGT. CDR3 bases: TGTGCCAGCAGCCCCCGGGCCCACGGAGAGCAGTACTTC. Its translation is CASSPRAHGEQYF.

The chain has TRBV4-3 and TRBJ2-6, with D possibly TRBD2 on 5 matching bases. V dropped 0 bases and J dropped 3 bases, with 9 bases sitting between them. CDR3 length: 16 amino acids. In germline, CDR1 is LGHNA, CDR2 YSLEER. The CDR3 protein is CASSQDTGVGANVLTF. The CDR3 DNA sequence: TGCGCCAGCAGCCAAGATACCGGGGTTGGGGCCAACGTCCTGACTTTC.

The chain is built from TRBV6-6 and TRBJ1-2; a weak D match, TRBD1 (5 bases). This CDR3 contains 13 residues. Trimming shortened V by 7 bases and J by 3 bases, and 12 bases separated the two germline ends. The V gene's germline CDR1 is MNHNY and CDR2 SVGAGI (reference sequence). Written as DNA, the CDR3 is TGTGCCAGCAATCTCGACAGCGACTATGGCTACACCTTC. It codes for CASNLDSDYGYTF.

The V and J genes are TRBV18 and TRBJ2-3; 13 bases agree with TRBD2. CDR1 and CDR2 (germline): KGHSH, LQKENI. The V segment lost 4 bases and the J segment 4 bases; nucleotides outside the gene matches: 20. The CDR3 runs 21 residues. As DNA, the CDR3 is TGTGCCAGCTCACACGACAGATTTCGGACTAGCGGGAGTAGTAATGCAGATACGCAGTATTTT. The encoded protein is CASSHDRFRTSGSSNADTQYF.

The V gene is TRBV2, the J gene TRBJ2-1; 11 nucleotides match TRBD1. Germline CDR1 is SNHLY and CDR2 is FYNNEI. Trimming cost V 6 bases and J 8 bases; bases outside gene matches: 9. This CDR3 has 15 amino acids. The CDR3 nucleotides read TGTGCCAGCAGCGCTATGGGACAGGGGGTCGATGAGCAGTTCTTC. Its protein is CASSAMGQGVDEQFF.

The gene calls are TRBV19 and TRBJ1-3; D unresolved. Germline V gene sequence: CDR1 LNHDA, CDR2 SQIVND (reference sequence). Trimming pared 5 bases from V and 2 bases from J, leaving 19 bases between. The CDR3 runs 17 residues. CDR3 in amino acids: CASSSNPPWWPGNTIYF. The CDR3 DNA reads TGTGCCAGTAGTTCCAACCCCCCCTGGTGGCCTGGAAACACCATATATTTT.

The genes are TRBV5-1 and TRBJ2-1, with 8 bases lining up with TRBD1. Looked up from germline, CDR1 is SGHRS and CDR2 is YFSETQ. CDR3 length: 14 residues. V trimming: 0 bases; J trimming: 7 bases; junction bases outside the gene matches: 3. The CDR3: CASSLGDRGNEQFF. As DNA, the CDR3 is TGCGCCAGCAGCTTGGGTGACAGGGGTAATGAGCAGTTCTTC.

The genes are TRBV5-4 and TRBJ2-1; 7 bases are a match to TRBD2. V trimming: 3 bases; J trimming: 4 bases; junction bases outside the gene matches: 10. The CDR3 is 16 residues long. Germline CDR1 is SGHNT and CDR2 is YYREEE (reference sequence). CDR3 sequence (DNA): TGTGCCAGCAGCTGGGGCGTTGGGGGGGATTACAATGAGCAGTTCTTC. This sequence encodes CASSWGVGGDYNEQFF.

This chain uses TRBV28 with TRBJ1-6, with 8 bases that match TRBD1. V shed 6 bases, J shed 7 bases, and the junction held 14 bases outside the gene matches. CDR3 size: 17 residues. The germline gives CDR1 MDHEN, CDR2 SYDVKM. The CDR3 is CASSLNRGSTDNSPLHF. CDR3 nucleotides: TGTGCCAGCAGCCTGAACAGGGGGTCCACGGACAATTCACCCCTCCACTTT.

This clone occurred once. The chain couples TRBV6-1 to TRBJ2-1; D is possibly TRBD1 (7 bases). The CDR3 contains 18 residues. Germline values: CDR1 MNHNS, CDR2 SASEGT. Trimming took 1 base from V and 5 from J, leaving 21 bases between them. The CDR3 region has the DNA TGTGCCAGCAGTGAAGGGGGGGCAGGGGGAAACTACGACAATGAGCAGTTCTTC. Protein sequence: CASSEGGAGGNYDNEQFF.

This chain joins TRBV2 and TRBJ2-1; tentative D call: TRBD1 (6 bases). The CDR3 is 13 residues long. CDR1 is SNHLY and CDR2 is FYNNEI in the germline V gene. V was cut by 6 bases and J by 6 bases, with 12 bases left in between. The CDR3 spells CASRADRSNEQFF. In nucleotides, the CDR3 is TGTGCCAGCAGGGCAGACAGGTCCAATGAGCAGTTCTTC.